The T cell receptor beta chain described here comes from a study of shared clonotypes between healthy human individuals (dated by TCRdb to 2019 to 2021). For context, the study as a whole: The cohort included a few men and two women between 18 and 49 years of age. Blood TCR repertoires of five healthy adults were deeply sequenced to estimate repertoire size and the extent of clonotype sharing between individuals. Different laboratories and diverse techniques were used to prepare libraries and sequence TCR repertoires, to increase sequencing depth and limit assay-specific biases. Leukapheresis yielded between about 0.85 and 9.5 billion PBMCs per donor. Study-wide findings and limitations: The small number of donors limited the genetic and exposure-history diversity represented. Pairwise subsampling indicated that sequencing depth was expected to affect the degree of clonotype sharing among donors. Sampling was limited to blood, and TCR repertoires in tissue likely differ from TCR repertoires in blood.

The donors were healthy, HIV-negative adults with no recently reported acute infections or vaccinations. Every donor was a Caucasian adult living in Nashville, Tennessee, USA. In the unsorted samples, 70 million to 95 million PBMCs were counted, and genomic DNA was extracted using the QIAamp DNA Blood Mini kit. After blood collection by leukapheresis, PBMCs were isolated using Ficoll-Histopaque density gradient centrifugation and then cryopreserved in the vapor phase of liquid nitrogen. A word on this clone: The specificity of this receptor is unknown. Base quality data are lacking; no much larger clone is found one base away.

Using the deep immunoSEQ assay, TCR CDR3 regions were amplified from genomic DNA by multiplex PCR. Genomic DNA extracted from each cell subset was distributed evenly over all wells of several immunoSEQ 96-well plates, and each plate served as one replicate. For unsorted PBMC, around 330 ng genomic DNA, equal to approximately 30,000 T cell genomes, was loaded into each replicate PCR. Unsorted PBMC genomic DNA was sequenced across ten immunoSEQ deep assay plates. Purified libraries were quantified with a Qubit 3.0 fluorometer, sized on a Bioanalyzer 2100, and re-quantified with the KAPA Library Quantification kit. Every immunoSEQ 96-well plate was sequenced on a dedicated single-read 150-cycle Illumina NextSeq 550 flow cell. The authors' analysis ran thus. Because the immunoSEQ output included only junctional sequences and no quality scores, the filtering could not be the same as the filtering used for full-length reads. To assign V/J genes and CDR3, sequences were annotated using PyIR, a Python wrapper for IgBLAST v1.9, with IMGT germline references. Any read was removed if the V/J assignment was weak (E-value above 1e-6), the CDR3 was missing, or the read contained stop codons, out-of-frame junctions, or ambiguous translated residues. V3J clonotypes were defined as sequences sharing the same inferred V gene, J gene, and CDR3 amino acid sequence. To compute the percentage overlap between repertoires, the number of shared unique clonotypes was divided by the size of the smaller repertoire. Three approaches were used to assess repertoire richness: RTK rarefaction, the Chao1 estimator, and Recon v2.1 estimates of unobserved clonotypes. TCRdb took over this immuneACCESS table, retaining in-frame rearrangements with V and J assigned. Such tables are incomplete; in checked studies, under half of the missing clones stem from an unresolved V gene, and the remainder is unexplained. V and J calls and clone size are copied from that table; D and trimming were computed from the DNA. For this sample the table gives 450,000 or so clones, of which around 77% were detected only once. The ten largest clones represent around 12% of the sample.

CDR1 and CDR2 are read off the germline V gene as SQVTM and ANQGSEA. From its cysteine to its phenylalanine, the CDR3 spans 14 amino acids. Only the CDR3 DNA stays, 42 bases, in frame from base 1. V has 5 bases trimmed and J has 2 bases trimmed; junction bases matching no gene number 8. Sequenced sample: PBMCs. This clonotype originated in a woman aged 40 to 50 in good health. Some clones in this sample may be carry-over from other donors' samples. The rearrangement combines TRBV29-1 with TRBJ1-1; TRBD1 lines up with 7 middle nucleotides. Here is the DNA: TGCAGCGTTTCACAGGGGCCAATCAACACTGAAGCTTTCTTT. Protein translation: CSVSQGPINTEAFF.